These 8 T cell receptor beta chains originate from one sample sequenced in a study of blood T cell repertoires in COVID-19. The table came from immunoSEQ multiplex PCR; TCRdb's copy has only in-frame clones and leaves some out. The table records some 180,000 clones, approximately 78% of them present only once. Source material: peripheral blood. Receptors originate from an elderly woman with active or convalescent COVID-19.

This chain joins TRBV24-1 and TRBJ2-2; D ambiguous. The CDR3 loop spans 15 amino acids. Germline V CDR1 and CDR2: KGHDR, SFDVKD. The V and J ends lost 4 bases and 5 bases respectively, with 13 bases between them. CDR3 sequence: CATSERSTTTGELFF. In DNA form, the CDR3 reads TGTGCCACCAGTGAACGCTCTACTACAACCGGGGAGCTGTTTTTT.

V and J are TRBV18 and TRBJ1-6; 9 bases are a match to TRBD1. The CDR3 consists of 14 residues. The junction had 2 bases not matched to a gene; V was cut back by 3 bases and J by 8 bases. The germline gives CDR1 KGHSH, CDR2 LQKENI. CDR3 sequence: CASSPGQGDSPLHF. The CDR3 nucleotides read TGTGCCAGCTCACCGGGACAGGGAGATTCACCCCTCCACTTT. Full variable domain (outside the CDR3, taken from reference TRBV18 and TRBJ1-6): NAGVMQNPRHLVRRRGQEARLRCSPMKGHSHVYWYRQLPEEGLKFMVYLQKENIIDESGMPKERFSAEFPKEGPSILRIQQVVRGDSAAYFCASSPGQGDSPLHFGNGTRLTVT.

In its sample, this clone was seen many times. The rearrangement links TRBV4-1 to TRBJ2-2; weak D call: TRBD2 (7 bases). CDR3 length equals 17 residues. V shed 1 base and J shed 0 bases, with 12 bases lying between them. Germline V gene data show CDR1 as MGHRA and CDR2 as YSYEKL. The CDR3 DNA sequence: TGCGCCAGCAGCCAAGGGGGGGGCGGAGCGAACACCGGGGAGCTGTTTTTT. It translates to CASSQGGGGANTGELFF.

The gene calls are TRBV2 and TRBJ1-2; the match to TRBD1 covers 9 bases. The V gene end was trimmed by 6 bases and the J gene end by 3 bases; junction bases not matched to a gene: 11. Germline CDR1 and CDR2: SNHLY and FYNNEI. The CDR3 has 16 residues. The CDR3 DNA follows: TGTGCCAGCAGCCCTTACAACAGGGGGCAGGACTATGGCTACACCTTC. This gives the protein CASSPYNRGQDYGYTF.

This clone has more than one count but fewer than ten. The rearrangement links TRBV19 to TRBJ2-5; TRBD1 is a possible D gene (6 bases). V lost 3 bases and J 2 bases, leaving 13 bases between the germline ends. This CDR3 region has 15 residues. The germline V gene encodes CDR1 LNHDA and CDR2 SQIVND (reference sequence). CDR3 sequence (DNA): TGTGCCAGTAGTATCTTGGGGGCCAGACAAGAGACCCAGTACTTC. Translated, it gives CASSILGARQETQYF.

This clone has a handful of counts. The V and J genes are TRBV20-1 and TRBJ1-2; D is undetermined. CDR1 is DFQATT, CDR2 SNEGSKA, per germline (reference sequence). Between the trimmed V and J ends, which lost 6 bases and 7 bases, there was a span of 12 bases. The CDR3 covers 11 residues. The DNA of the CDR3 is TGCAGTGCCCCCCGGGTCTCTGGCTACACCTTC. This sequence encodes CSAPRVSGYTF.

In nucleotides, the CDR3 is TGTGCCAGCAGCTTTCCTCGCAGGGGGCCATTCACCGGGGAGCTGTTTTTT. Translation gives CASSFPRRGPFTGELFF. This chain connects TRBV7-2 to TRBJ2-2, with 8 bases aligning to TRBD1. The CDR3 runs 17 residues. J gave up 4 bases and V 3 bases, and 10 bases lay outside the gene matches. Looked up from germline, CDR1 is SGHTA and CDR2 is FQGNSA.

V is TRBV27 and J is TRBJ2-5; maybe TRBD1 (6 bases). The CDR3 is 14 amino acids. V lost 5 bases to trimming and J lost 5 bases, with 15 bases between them. The germline V gene has CDR1 MNHEY and CDR2 SMNVEV (reference sequence). The CDR3 coding sequence is TGTGCCAGCAGTCTGGGACATACTGTGGAGACCCAGTACTTC. Protein sequence: CASSLGHTVETQYF.